This T cell receptor (beta chain) was captured in a study of T cells in Graves' hyperthyroidism and ophthalmopathy. Study-wide background: Pretreatment peripheral blood was obtained at initial diagnosis.

This clonotype has a count of ten or more. Antigen unknown. Germline is not matched at one junction end, which may reflect a read error. Study-wide findings and caveats: In simple terms, a model built on 13 V-J features told ophthalmopathy apart from stable hyperthyroidism. Peripheral blood also featured most of the thyroid clonotypes expanded above 0.001.

The hyperthyroidism was newly diagnosed and had lasted under 2 months; the patients were aged 18 to 65. What was amplified from RNA transcripts were TCR beta CDR3 regions. The study used the HTBI primer set for a first-round RT-PCR of the TCR CDR3. MiXCR was run by TCRdb on the multiplex PCR reads, yielding one entry per CDR3 protein. Here the sample spans roughly 110,000 distinct CDR3 sequences, 16% being singletons. The TCR was taken from a woman between 45 and 60 years old with Graves' hyperthyroidism. The sequenced sample was blood.

The CDR3 reads CATSSSNEQFF. CDR3 DNA sequence: TGTGCCACCAGTTCCTCCAATGAGCAGTTCTTC. The chain carries TRBV24-1 and TRBJ2-1; D remains unclear. From germline, CDR1 is KGHDR and CDR2 SFDVKD. The CDR3 is 11 residues long.